The 10 T cell receptor beta chains presented below share a single source sample, sequenced in a study of blood T cell repertoires in COVID-19. Produced via immunoSEQ multiplex PCR; TCRdb's table is partial and in-frame only. The sample holds about 140,000 clones, approximately 83% seen once. Sample: peripheral blood. Source of these receptors: a human donor in a cohort sampled during active COVID-19.

V and J are TRBV7-9 and TRBJ1-6; TRBD1 matches at 9 bases. CDR1 is SEHNR, CDR2 FQNEAQ, per germline (reference sequence). The junction had 5 bases not matched to a gene; V was cut back by 1 base and J by 10 bases. The CDR3 consists of 15 residues. This chain's CDR3 is CASSLGGQGSSPLHF. DNA for the CDR3: TGTGCCAGCAGCTTAGGGGGACAGGGTAGCTCACCCCTCCACTTT.

This chain links TRBV12-5 with TRBJ1-2, with D unresolved. From germline, CDR1 is LGHNT and CDR2 FRNRAP. This CDR3 is 14 amino acids long. V lost 5 bases and J 2 bases, leaving 12 bases between the germline ends. Here the CDR3 DNA reads TGTGCTAGTGGTACCACTGCGGTCAACTATGGCTACACCTTC. This sequence encodes CASGTTAVNYGYTF.

The CDR3 bases are TGTGCCAGCAGCCGCTCCGGGACAGGGGCTTACGAGCAGTACTTC. This encodes CASSRSGTGAYEQYF. The chain couples TRBV7-2 to TRBJ2-7, with 10 bases matching TRBD1. CDR1 is SGHTA, CDR2 FQGNSA, per germline. There are 15 residues in the CDR3. The J segment lost 4 bases and the V segment lost 5 bases, leaving 8 bases of the junction unmatched.

The chain's CDR3 is CAKSGTGGTPLGTQYF. The DNA for the CDR3 is TGTGCCAAATCCGGGACAGGGGGTACCCCATTGGGGACCCAGTACTTC. This chain uses TRBV10-3 with TRBJ2-5; 11 bases are shared with TRBD1. CDR3 length: 16 residues. CDR1 is ENHRY and CDR2 is SYGVKD in the germline V gene. Trimming took 10 bases from V and 7 from J; bases not matched to a gene: 17.

The CDR3 loop reads CASSLGQPNLLSNQPQHF. The CDR3 DNA sequence: TGTGCCAGCAGCTTGGGACAGCCCAACCTCCTTAGCAATCAGCCCCAGCATTTT. The chain has TRBV5-5 and TRBJ1-5; perhaps TRBD1 as D (5 bases). Per the germline V gene, CDR1 is SGHKS and CDR2 is YYEKEE (reference sequence). This CDR3 spans 18 amino acids. V was shortened by 0 bases and J by 0 bases, with 16 bases between the two germline ends.

J is TRBJ2-1 and V is TRBV11-3, with 10 bases aligning to TRBD1. CDR3 size: 16 residues. J lost 2 bases, V lost 5 bases, and 6 bases had no gene match. Germline CDR1 SGHNT, CDR2 YENEEA. For the CDR3, the DNA is TGTGCCAGCAGCACCCGGACAGGGGGGCCCTACAATGAGCAGTTCTTC. Translating it yields CASSTRTGGPYNEQFF.

This clone occurred a few times. The chain employs TRBV11-1 and TRBJ1-1; 8 bases match TRBD1. Germline V gene lookup returns CDR1 SGHAT and CDR2 FQDESV (reference sequence). The V segment lost 3 bases and the J segment 5 bases; nucleotides outside the gene matches: 5. The CDR3 contains 14 residues. The chain's CDR3 is CASSFHRGYTEAFF. Here the CDR3 DNA reads TGTGCCAGCAGCTTTCACAGGGGGTATACTGAAGCTTTCTTT. Full variable domain (remainder filled in from reference TRBV11-1 and TRBJ1-1): EAEVAQSPRYKITEKSQAVAFWCDPISGHATLYWYRQILGQGPELLVQFQDESVVDDSQLPKDRFSAERLKGVDSTLKIQPAELGDSAMYLCASSFHRGYTEAFFGQGTRLTVV.

This clone is a singleton in its sample. V is TRBV5-1 and J is TRBJ1-6; a possible D gene is TRBD1 (6 bases). The CDR3 consists of 14 residues. Looked up from germline, CDR1 is SGHRS and CDR2 is YFSETQ. Deletions cut 1 base from V and 8 bases from J, with 10 bases between. The CDR3 DNA reads as TGCGCCAGCAGCTTGTCAGGGGCCGATTCACCCCTCCACTTT. It is translated as CASSLSGADSPLHF.

The chain links TRBV24-1 to TRBJ2-7; possibly TRBD2 for D (5 bases). Trimming left V 5 bases short and J 2 bases short, with 9 bases between. CDR3 length equals 13 residues. Germline-derived CDR1 and CDR2 are KGHDR and SFDVKD. The CDR3 DNA reads TGTGCCACCAGTGGTCGGGGAACCTACGAGCAGTACTTC. Amino acid sequence: CATSGRGTYEQYF.

The chain links TRBV19 to TRBJ2-2; no firm D call. The V end was cut by 6 bases, the J end by 2 bases, with 16 bases between. The germline CDR1 and CDR2 sequences are LNHDA and SQIVND (reference sequence). The CDR3 spans 16 residues. The CDR3 sequence is CASRSRPHTNTGELFF. As DNA, the CDR3 is TGTGCCAGTAGATCTAGGCCGCATACCAACACCGGGGAGCTGTTTTTT.